These T cell receptor beta chains were read from a single sample in a study of blood T cell repertoires in COVID-19. Here immunoSEQ multiplex PCR was the method, and the copy in TCRdb shows in-frame clones only, minus some. The sample yields about 81,000 clones, about 96% seen once. Source material: peripheral blood. These receptors all stem from a human donor with active COVID-19. The donor label of this sample is uncertain. Each CDR3 is given with its conserved first and last residue. D genes are given only for firm matches. Only part of the rows carry a size: once, few, many, or a class if the clone is expanded.

clone_size	d_call	cdr3_length	j_call	v_call	cdr3_aa	cdr3_nt
NA	TRBD1	19	TRBJ2-4	TRBV19	CASSLGQGAEVIAKNIQYF	TGTGCCAGTAGTCTCGGACAGGGAGCTGAAGTCATAGCCAAAAACATTCAGTACTTC
NA	TRBD1	17	TRBJ1-1	TRBV6-1	CASSKAGTDLMNTEAFF	TGTGCCAGCAGTAAAGCCGGGACAGACCTCATGAACACTGAAGCTTTCTTT
NA	TRBD1	17	TRBJ2-2	TRBV5-5	CASSQGQHYTTGGELFF	TGTGCCAGCAGCCAGGGACAGCATTATACGACCGGGGGGGAGCTGTTTTTT
NA	NA	15	TRBJ2-1	TRBV7-2	CASSLFRQRANEQFF	TGTGCCAGCAGCTTATTTAGGCAGCGGGCCAATGAGCAGTTCTTC
NA	TRBD1	14	TRBJ1-2	TRBV6-5	CASRRDRKNYGYTF	TGTGCCAGCAGGAGGGACAGAAAAAACTATGGCTACACCTTC
NA	TRBD2	17	TRBJ2-1	TRBV7-9	CASSLGTSASSYNEQFF	TGTGCCAGCAGCCTAGGGACTAGCGCCTCCTCCTACAATGAGCAGTTCTTC
NA	TRBD1	19	TRBJ2-4	TRBV27	CASSLSAPGQGATGGIQYF	TGTGCCAGCAGTTTATCCGCACCGGGACAGGGGGCAACGGGAGGCATTCAGTACTTC
NA	NA	13	TRBJ2-1	TRBV6-5	CASSLDSLNEQFF	TGTGCCAGCAGTTTGGACAGCCTGAATGAGCAGTTCTTC
NA	TRBD2	11	TRBJ2-5	TRBV6-5	CATTGGMVQYF	TGTGCCACTACGGGGGGTATGGTCCAGTACTTC
NA	NA	14	TRBJ2-7	TRBV10-3	CAISEGTGYYEQYF	TGTGCCATCAGTGAGGGTACAGGGTATTACGAGCAGTACTTC
NA	NA	17	TRBJ2-3	TRBV27	CASSLWVQGGPTDTQYF	TGTGCCAGCAGTTTGTGGGTTCAGGGTGGTCCAACAGATACGCAGTATTTT
few	NA	15	TRBJ2-3	TRBV19	CASSFRTPGTDTQYF	TGTGCCAGTAGTTTTCGCACTCCCGGGACAGATACGCAGTATTTT
NA	NA	15	TRBJ1-4	TRBV21-1	CASSKPGQARGKLFF	TGTGCCAGCAGCAAGCCGGGACAGGCCCGGGGAAAACTGTTTTTT
NA	TRBD1	15	TRBJ2-7	TRBV7-8	CASSLGQGATYEQYF	TGTGCCAGCAGCTTAGGACAGGGCGCGACCTACGAGCAGTACTTC
NA	TRBD1	13	TRBJ1-5	TRBV6-2/TRBV6-3	CASSSDRDQPQHF	TGTGCCAGCAGTTCTGACAGGGATCAGCCCCAGCATTTT
NA	NA	15	TRBJ2-5	TRBV19	CASSISAGAGETQYF	TGTGCCAGTAGTATTTCTGCGGGGGCAGGAGAGACCCAGTACTTC
NA	TRBD1	15	TRBJ1-4	TRBV7-2	CASSLRTGVNEKLFF	TGTGCCAGCAGCCTCAGGACAGGGGTTAATGAAAAACTGTTTTTT
once	TRBD1	16	TRBJ2-2	TRBV11-3	CASSPPGQGNTGELFF	TGTGCCAGCAGCCCACCGGGACAGGGGAACACCGGGGAGCTGTTTTTT
NA	TRBD1	15	TRBJ2-6	TRBV9	CASSADRAGANVLTF	TGTGCCAGCAGCGCGGACAGGGCTGGGGCCAACGTCCTGACTTTC
NA	TRBD1	14	TRBJ1-4	TRBV5-5	CASEQQGAREKLFF	TGTGCCAGCGAACAACAGGGGGCTCGAGAAAAACTGTTTTTT
NA	TRBD1	16	TRBJ1-4	TRBV2	CASLQGAYSTNEKLFF	TGTGCCAGCCTACAGGGGGCGTATTCAACTAATGAAAAACTGTTTTTT
NA	NA	14	TRBJ1-1	TRBV6-6	CASSYGGGVPEAFF	TGTGCCAGCAGTTACGGCGGCGGGGTCCCTGAAGCTTTCTTT